The rows below give T cell receptor beta chains drawn from one sample of a study of T cells after yellow fever vaccination. TCRdb itself ran the 5' RACE reads through MiXCR, one entry per CDR3 protein. The data hold about 350,000 distinct CDR3 sequences, with roughly 12% observed a single time. The sequenced sample was PBMCs, obtained on the day of the first yellow fever vaccination. Receptor source: a man between 18 and 35 years old who received the YFV17D yellow fever vaccine. The CDR3 runs from the conserved cysteine through the conserved F or W. The D gene is left open where the match is weak. Expanded clones get a size class; other rows say once, few or many, or leave the size out.

D: .
size: few
J: TRBJ1-1
V: TRBV15
CDR3: CATSRVRTDTEAFF
DNA: TGTGCCACCAGCAGAGTAAGGACGGATACTGAAGCTTTCTTT

D: TRBD1
size: .
J: TRBJ1-1
V: TRBV29-1
CDR3: CSFGGDRANTEAFF
DNA: TGCAGCTTCGGAGGGGACAGGGCGAACACTGAAGCTTTCTTT

D: TRBD1
size: .
J: TRBJ2-1
V: TRBV12-3/TRBV12-4
CDR3: CASNPSTGGVFNEQFF
DNA: TGTGCCAGCAACCCTTCGACAGGGGGCGTTTTCAATGAGCAGTTCTTC

D: TRBD2
size: few
J: TRBJ2-1
V: TRBV6-2/TRBV6-3
CDR3: CASSYPTRLAGGSSANEQFF
DNA: TGTGCCAGCAGTTACCCTACCAGACTAGCGGGGGGGAGCTCGGCGAATGAGCAGTTCTTC

D: TRBD2
size: .
J: TRBJ2-1
V: TRBV28
CDR3: CASSLLLAGNEQFF
DNA: TGTGCCAGCAGTTTATTACTAGCGGGGAATGAGCAGTTCTTC

D: .
size: few
J: TRBJ1-5
V: TRBV7-2
CDR3: CASSLDYQPQHF
DNA: TGTGCCAGCAGCCTCGACTATCAGCCCCAGCATTTT

D: .
size: .
J: TRBJ2-2
V: TRBV6-1
CDR3: CASPSGQGDTGELFF
DNA: TGTGCCAGCCCCAGTGGGCAGGGTGATACCGGGGAGCTGTTTTTT

D: .
size: few
J: TRBJ2-4
V: TRBV19
CDR3: CASSIWRAGRAKNIQYF
DNA: TGTGCCAGTAGTATCTGGCGCGCAGGGAGAGCCAAAAACATTCAGTACTTC

D: TRBD1
size: few
J: TRBJ2-2
V: TRBV5-1
CDR3: CASSSMGQGVGELFF
DNA: TGCGCCAGCAGCTCGATGGGACAGGGAGTCGGGGAGCTGTTTTTT

D: .
size: .
J: TRBJ2-2
V: TRBV11-2
CDR3: CASTKTRGLTNTGELFF
DNA: TGTGCCAGCACCAAAACGAGAGGTTTAACGAACACCGGGGAGCTGTTTTTT

D: TRBD1
size: .
J: TRBJ2-7
V: TRBV6-1
CDR3: CASSSDGTGVDEQYF
DNA: TGTGCCAGCAGCTCCGATGGGACAGGGGTCGACGAGCAGTACTTC

D: TRBD1
size: .
J: TRBJ1-1
V: TRBV6-5
CDR3: CASSYAYDRVEAFF
DNA: TGTGCCAGCAGTTACGCTTATGACAGGGTTGAAGCTTTCTTT

D: .
size: many
J: TRBJ2-6
V: TRBV20-1
CDR3: CSASLQGRISGANVLTF
DNA: TGCAGTGCTAGCTTGCAGGGGAGGATTTCTGGGGCCAACGTCCTGACTTTC

D: TRBD1
size: few
J: TRBJ1-2
V: TRBV7-9
CDR3: CASSLAVRTGDYGYTF
DNA: TGTGCCAGCAGCTTAGCCGTACGGACAGGGGACTATGGCTACACCTTC

D: .
size: .
J: TRBJ2-1
V: TRBV29-1
CDR3: CSVFPQGSDEQFF
DNA: TGCAGCGTTTTTCCCCAGGGTAGTGATGAGCAGTTCTTC

D: TRBD1
size: few
J: TRBJ2-6
V: TRBV11-1
CDR3: CASSSGRLTGGLGANVLTF
DNA: TGTGCCAGCAGCTCGGGAAGACTCACAGGGGGCCTTGGGGCCAACGTCCTGACTTTC

D: TRBD2
size: few
J: TRBJ2-3
V: TRBV5-1
CDR3: CASSYRSSGGERDTQYF
DNA: TGCGCCAGCAGTTACCGCTCTAGCGGGGGGGAGCGGGATACGCAGTATTTT

D: .
size: few
J: TRBJ2-2
V: TRBV24-1
CDR3: CATKASETSNTGELFF
DNA: TGTGCCACCAAAGCCTCCGAGACCTCGAACACCGGGGAGCTGTTTTTT

D: .
size: many
J: TRBJ1-1
V: TRBV7-9
CDR3: CASSYSRDTEAFF
DNA: TGTGCCAGCAGCTACTCCAGGGACACTGAAGCTTTCTTT

D: .
size: .
J: TRBJ2-2
V: TRBV6-6
CDR3: CASSFPRGELFF
DNA: TGTGCCAGCAGCTTCCCCCGTGGGGAGCTGTTTTTT

D: TRBD2
size: .
J: TRBJ2-1
V: TRBV9
CDR3: CASSARTSGSYNEQFF
DNA: TGTGCCAGCAGCGCTCGGACTAGCGGTTCCTACAATGAGCAGTTCTTC

D: .
size: .
J: TRBJ2-5
V: TRBV2
CDR3: CASSPGLVRETQYF
DNA: TGTGCCAGCAGTCCCGGACTGGTAAGGGAGACCCAGTACTTC

D: TRBD1
size: few
J: TRBJ1-1
V: TRBV6-1
CDR3: CASSKTGGVTEAFF
DNA: TGTGCCAGCAGCAAGACAGGGGGTGTTACTGAAGCTTTCTTT

D: .
size: few
J: TRBJ2-1
V: TRBV19
CDR3: CASRPLGGSSYNEQFF
DNA: TGTGCCAGTAGGCCCTTGGGGGGCAGCTCCTACAATGAGCAGTTCTTC

D: .
size: .
J: TRBJ1-1
V: TRBV7-8
CDR3: CASREDGNTEAFF
DNA: TGTGCCAGCAGAGAAGACGGGAACACTGAAGCTTTCTTT

D: .
size: few
J: TRBJ1-2
V: TRBV12-3/TRBV12-4
CDR3: CASSPGPGGYTF
DNA: TGTGCCAGCAGTCCCGGCCCAGGCGGCTACACCTTC

D: TRBD1
size: few
J: TRBJ1-1
V: TRBV5-1
CDR3: CASSGTELTEAFF
DNA: TGCGCCAGCAGCGGGACAGAGTTAACTGAAGCTTTCTTT